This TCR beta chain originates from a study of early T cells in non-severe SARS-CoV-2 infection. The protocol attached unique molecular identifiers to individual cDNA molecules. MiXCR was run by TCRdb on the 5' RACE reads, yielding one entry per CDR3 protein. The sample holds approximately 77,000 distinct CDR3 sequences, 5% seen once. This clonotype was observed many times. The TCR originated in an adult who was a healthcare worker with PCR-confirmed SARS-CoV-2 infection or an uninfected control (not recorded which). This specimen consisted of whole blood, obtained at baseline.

CDR3 DNA: TGCAGTGCTAGAGATGGCGCCCGTAGCGGGAGGATCGATGAGCAGTTCTTC. Protein product: CSARDGARSGRIDEQFF. The chain is built from TRBV20-1 and TRBJ2-1, with 10 bases that match TRBD2. The CDR3 runs to 17 residues. Trimming took 0 bases from V and 8 from J; bases not matched to a gene: 13. The V gene's germline CDR1 is DFQATT and CDR2 SNEGSKA (reference sequence).